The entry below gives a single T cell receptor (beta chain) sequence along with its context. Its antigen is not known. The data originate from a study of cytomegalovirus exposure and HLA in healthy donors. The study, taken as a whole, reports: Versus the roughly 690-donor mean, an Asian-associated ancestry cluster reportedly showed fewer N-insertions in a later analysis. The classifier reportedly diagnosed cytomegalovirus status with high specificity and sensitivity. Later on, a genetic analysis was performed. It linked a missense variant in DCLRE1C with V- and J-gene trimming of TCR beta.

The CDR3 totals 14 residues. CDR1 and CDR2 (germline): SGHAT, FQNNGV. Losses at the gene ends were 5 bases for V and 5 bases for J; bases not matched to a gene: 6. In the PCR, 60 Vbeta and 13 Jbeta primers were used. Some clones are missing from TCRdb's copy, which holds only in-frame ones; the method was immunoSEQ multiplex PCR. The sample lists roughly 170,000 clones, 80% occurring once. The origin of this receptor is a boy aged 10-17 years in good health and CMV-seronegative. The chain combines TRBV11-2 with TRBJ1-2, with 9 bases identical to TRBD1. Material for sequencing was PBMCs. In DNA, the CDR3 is TGTGCCAGCAGCCCACCTGGACAGGGGTATGGCTACACCTTC. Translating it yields CASSPPGQGYGYTF. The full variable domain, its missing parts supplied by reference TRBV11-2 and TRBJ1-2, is EAGVAQSPRYKIIEKRQSVAFWCNPISGHATLYWYQQILGQGPKLLIQFQNNGVVDDSQLPKDRFSAERLKGVDSTLKIQPAKLEDSAVYLCASSPPGQGYGYTFGSGTRLTVV.